This is a list of T cell receptor beta chains from one sample in a study of cytomegalovirus exposure and HLA in healthy donors. Assay: immunoSEQ multiplex PCR; the TCRdb copy retains only in-frame clones and omits some. The table has roughly 270,000 clones, roughly 90% seen once. Sequences were obtained from PBMCs. The receptors shown here come from a woman aged 18 to 35 in good health and CMV-seronegative. CDR3s include the opening cysteine and the closing phenylalanine or tryptophan. A D gene is named only where the DNA matches it firmly. Clone size is given for some rows only: seen once, a few or many times, or a class if the clone is expanded.

TRBV4-3	-	TRBJ2-7	-	CASSPIARLGGGEQYF	TGCGCCAGCAGCCCCATTGCTCGTTTGGGCGGAGGCGAGCAGTACTTC
TRBV5-1	TRBD2	TRBJ2-1	-	CASSSTGGSYNEQFF	TGCGCCAGCAGCTCCACCGGGGGGAGCTACAATGAGCAGTTCTTC
TRBV6-1	TRBD1	TRBJ1-5	once	CASSGFPGGAGQPQHF	TGTGCCAGCAGTGGGTTCCCAGGGGGCGCGGGGCAGCCCCAGCATTTT
TRBV2	TRBD1	TRBJ1-5	-	CASSPDRARAQPQHF	TGTGCCAGCAGTCCGGACAGGGCGAGAGCTCAGCCCCAGCATTTT
TRBV7-6	TRBD2	TRBJ2-7	-	CASSWGERGTNEQYF	TGTGCCAGCAGCTGGGGGGAGCGGGGGACGAACGAGCAGTACTTC
TRBV18	-	TRBJ2-3	-	CASSPLPGTPDTDTQYF	TGTGCCAGCTCACCTCTCCCCGGGACACCCGACACAGATACGCAGTATTTT
TRBV28	TRBD1	TRBJ1-4	-	CASSPFSQGAPGEKLFF	TGTGCCAGCAGTCCATTCTCACAGGGGGCGCCTGGTGAAAAACTGTTTTTT
TRBV6-5	-	TRBJ2-3	-	CASSSVGSRTDTQYF	TGTGCCAGCAGTTCGGTCGGGAGCCGGACAGATACGCAGTATTTT
TRBV5-1	-	TRBJ2-7	-	CASSMDGYEQYF	TGCGCCAGCAGCATGGACGGCTACGAGCAGTACTTC
TRBV6-6	-	TRBJ1-1	-	CASSFAGYDTEAFF	TGTGCCAGCAGTTTTGCAGGGTACGACACTGAAGCTTTCTTT
TRBV11-2	-	TRBJ1-5	-	CASSPGANQPQHF	TGTGCCAGCAGCCCAGGCGCCAATCAGCCCCAGCATTTT
TRBV6-4	-	TRBJ2-6	-	CASSPQSSGANVLTF	TGTGCCAGCAGTCCTCAGTCCTCTGGGGCCAACGTCCTGACTTTC
TRBV29-1	TRBD2	TRBJ2-2	-	CSVWTSGNDFTGELFF	TGCAGCGTTTGGACTAGCGGAAATGACTTCACCGGGGAGCTGTTTTTT
TRBV9	-	TRBJ2-1	-	CASSVAGGVYNEQFF	TGTGCCAGCAGCGTCGCCGGCGGGGTCTACAATGAGCAGTTCTTC
TRBV9	TRBD1	TRBJ1-1	-	CASSVGTGGADEAFF	TGTGCCAGCAGCGTGGGTACAGGGGGCGCGGATGAAGCTTTCTTT
TRBV2	-	TRBJ2-5	-	CASSESGIETQYF	TGTGCCAGCAGTGAGTCAGGGATTGAGACCCAGTACTTC
TRBV30	TRBD2	TRBJ2-5	-	CAWTTLAGTSNPQYF	TGTGCCTGGACTACCCTCGCCGGGACTAGCAATCCCCAGTACTTC
TRBV7-2	-	TRBJ2-1	-	CASSLKWTGNEQFF	TGTGCCAGCAGCTTAAAGTGGACGGGGAATGAGCAGTTCTTC
TRBV19	TRBD2	TRBJ2-7	-	CASSMGERGYEQYF	TGTGCCAGTAGTATGGGAGAGCGGGGCTACGAGCAGTACTTC
TRBV27	TRBD2	TRBJ2-1	-	CASPGTSGSNEQFF	TGTGCCAGCCCCGGGACTAGCGGTAGCAATGAGCAGTTCTTC
TRBV6-1	-	TRBJ1-1	-	CASLPGSLNTEAFF	TGTGCCAGCCTGCCAGGGTCGCTGAACACTGAAGCTTTCTTT
TRBV6-4	TRBD2	TRBJ2-1	few	CASSVGTSDYNEQFF	TGTGCCAGCAGTGTAGGGACTAGCGACTACAATGAGCAGTTCTTC
TRBV2	-	TRBJ2-7	-	CASTFGTYEQYF	TGTGCCAGCACCTTCGGGACCTACGAGCAGTACTTC
TRBV4-1	TRBD1	TRBJ2-1	-	CASSQVYRGAYNEQFF	TGCGCCAGCAGCCAAGTTTACAGGGGGGCCTACAATGAGCAGTTCTTC
TRBV19	TRBD1	TRBJ2-7	-	CASSIGTGPTYEQYF	TGTGCCAGTAGTATAGGGACAGGTCCTACCTACGAGCAGTACTTC
TRBV27	-	TRBJ1-5	-	CASSLGSNQPQHF	TGTGCCAGCAGTTTGGGCAGCAATCAGCCCCAGCATTTT
TRBV4-2	-	TRBJ2-5	-	CASSSRDNQETQYF	TGTGCCAGCAGCTCCCGGGACAACCAAGAGACCCAGTACTTC
TRBV19	-	TRBJ2-5	-	CASRRGRGTLQETQYF	TGTGCCAGTAGAAGGGGCAGGGGTACACTCCAAGAGACCCAGTACTTC
TRBV6-5	-	TRBJ2-1	-	CASSPGRGGYNEQFF	TGTGCCAGCAGCCCGGGCAGGGGAGGGTACAATGAGCAGTTCTTC